Presented here are 8 T cell receptor beta chains from one specimen sequenced in a study of blood T cell repertoires in COVID-19. The assay was immunoSEQ multiplex PCR, and TCRdb's table has in-frame clones only and misses some. Of approximately 110,000 clones listed, about 75% were seen once; the top ten hold 15% to 20%. Sequenced sample: peripheral blood. These receptor sequences come from a woman between 65 and 79 years old with acute or convalescent COVID-19.

For the CDR3, the DNA is TGTGCCAGCAGCTTATGGGGGGGAGCCACAGATACGCAGTATTTT. Amino acid sequence: CASSLWGGATDTQYF. The chain employs TRBV7-9 and TRBJ2-3; TRBD2 agrees at 7 bases. The CDR3 totals 15 residues. The trim removed 2 bases at V and 2 bases at J, leaving 4 bases unmatched. Germline V gene sequence: CDR1 SEHNR, CDR2 FQNEAQ (reference sequence).

The J gene is TRBJ2-2, the V gene TRBV6-2 or TRBV6-3; 9 bases match TRBD2. The trim removed 5 bases at V and 0 bases at J, leaving 7 bases unmatched. Germline assignment: CDR1 MNHEY and CDR2 SVGEGT. The CDR3 loop spans 17 amino acids. The CDR3 spells CASSTPRLAANTGELFF. The CDR3 coding sequence is TGTGCCAGCAGTACGCCCCGACTAGCGGCGAACACCGGGGAGCTGTTTTTT.

V and J are TRBV29-1 and TRBJ1-1; D is perhaps TRBD1 (6 bases). V lost 5 bases and J 0 bases, leaving 16 bases between the germline ends. The length of the CDR3 is 15 residues. CDR1 and CDR2 from the germline V gene are SQVTM and ANQGSEA. The CDR3 reads CSVHRAPVLNTEAFF. The DNA for the CDR3 is TGCAGCGTTCACAGGGCTCCGGTACTGAACACTGAAGCTTTCTTT.

The chain is built from TRBV10-3 and TRBJ2-7; TRBD1 agrees at 8 bases. This CDR3 spans 15 amino acids. Germline V lookup: CDR1 ENHRY, CDR2 SYGVKD. The V segment lost 2 bases and the J segment 2 bases; nucleotides outside the gene matches: 5. CDR3 sequence (DNA): TGTGCCATCAGTGAGCCGACAGGGGATCCCTACGAGCAGTACTTC. Translation: CAISEPTGDPYEQYF.

The rearrangement links TRBV10-3 to TRBJ1-2, with TRBD1 identical over 9 bases. The CDR3 runs 15 residues. V dropped 3 bases and J dropped 4; count of bases not matched to a gene: 6. Germline assignment: CDR1 ENHRY and CDR2 SYGVKD. CDR3 protein: CAISEDTGGVYGYTF. The CDR3 DNA reads as TGTGCCATCAGTGAAGACACAGGGGGCGTCTATGGCTACACCTTC.

V usage is TRBV6-5 and J usage is TRBJ1-4; the D gene is possibly TRBD1 (5 bases). Germline CDR1 reads MNHEY; CDR2 reads SVGAGI. V dropped 0 bases and J dropped 1 base, with 6 bases sitting between them. The CDR3 contains 15 residues. The CDR3 bases are TGTGCCAGCAGTTACTCCCAGGGAACTAATGAAAAACTGTTTTTT. Residues: CASSYSQGTNEKLFF.

Concerning this clone: At the DNA level, this CDR3 is encoded by other sequences in the same sample as well. The rearrangement uses TRBV29-1 and TRBJ1-1; TRBD1 aligns across 9 bases. Germline V gene lookup returns CDR1 SQVTM and CDR2 ANQGSEA. The CDR3 loop spans 12 amino acids. J gave up 1 base and V 6 bases, and 0 bases lay outside the gene matches. Here the CDR3 DNA reads TGCAGCGTGGGACAGGGGAACACTGAAGCTTTCTTT. Protein sequence: CSVGQGNTEAFF.

The chain carries TRBV7-9 and TRBJ1-3, with 7 bases lining up with TRBD1. After removal of 3 bases from V and 4 bases from J, the junction contained 6 bases not matched to a gene. The CDR3 totals 15 residues. Germline lookup yields CDR1 SEHNR and CDR2 FQNEAQ (reference sequence). For the CDR3, the DNA is TGTGCCAGCAGCTTCTCGACAGGGTCCGGAAACACCATATATTTT. Its translation is CASSFSTGSGNTIYF.